A single sample is the source of the 31 T cell receptor beta chains below, sequenced in a study of blood T cells in healthy people across ages. Then a second PCR, running roughly 7 to 12 cycles, was carried out with a sample-barcoded 5' primer and a J-beta primer mix. TCRdb used MiXCR to reprocess the 5' RACE reads, holding one entry per CDR3 protein. The table lists around 780,000 distinct CDR3 sequences, around 24% of them singletons. A further study also used this sample, focusing on T cells of mothers and their children.

The sequencing input was blood. All receptors derive from a boy between 5 and 17 years old in good health.

This clonotype has more than one count but fewer than ten. Possible read error: a much larger clone is one base away. The chain couples TRBV4-2 to TRBJ2-5; D unclear. The end of the DNA aligns better with TRBJ2-1, so the J call may be wrong. The CDR3 extends over 13 amino acids. CDR1 and CDR2 from the germline V gene are LGHNA and YNFKEQ. The chain's CDR3 is CTSSQDLEHEQFF. The CDR3 nucleotides are TGTACCAGCAGCCAAGATCTGGAACATGAGCAGTTCTTC.

This clonotype was seen a handful of times. The chain joins TRBV15 to TRBJ2-5, with D possibly being TRBD2 (7 bases). The assigned J gene may be wrong: the sequence end matches TRBJ2-7 better. Germline loops: CDR1 LNHNV, CDR2 YYDKDF (reference sequence). This CDR3 has 15 amino acids. The CDR3 loop is CATSSTGGRGYEQYF. In nucleotides, the CDR3 is TGTGCCACCAGCAGCACGGGAGGCAGGGGATACGAGCAGTACTTC.

V is TRBV2 and J is TRBJ2-3; unclear D gene. There are 9 residues in the CDR3. From germline, CDR1 is SNHLY and CDR2 FYNNEI. V dropped 10 bases and J dropped 2 bases, with 1 base sitting between them. The CDR3 bases are TGTGCCATCACAGATACGCAGTATTTT. Translating it yields CAITDTQYF.

V gene TRBV5-1 combines with J gene TRBJ2-3; D might be TRBD2 (6 bases). V was pared by 2 bases and J by 5 bases, with 12 bases between. The CDR3 spans 14 residues. In germline, CDR1 is SGHRS, CDR2 YFSETQ. The CDR3 DNA is TGCGCCAGCAGCTTTAGCGGTGGCAGAGATACGCAGTATTTT. Its translation: CASSFSGGRDTQYF.

This clonotype was observed a few times. CDR3 protein: CASSQETPQNTGELFF. The DNA for the CDR3 is TGTGCCAGCAGCCAAGAGACCCCCCAAAACACCGGGGAGCTGTTTTTT. This chain uses TRBV14 with TRBJ2-2; D gene uncertain. The ends were cut back, 0 bases at V and 2 bases at J, with 10 bases in the middle. The CDR3 has 16 amino acids. From germline, CDR1 is SGHDN and CDR2 FVKESK. The full variable domain, its missing parts supplied by reference TRBV14 and TRBJ2-2, is EAGVTQFPSHSVIEKGQTVTLRCDPISGHDNLYWYRRVMGKEIKFLLHFVKESKQDESGMPNNRFLAERTGGTYSTLKVQPAELEDSGVYFCASSQETPQNTGELFFGEGSRLTVL.

A few counts support this clonotype. The V call is TRBV6-1, the J call TRBJ1-4; weak D call: TRBD1 (5 bases). The CDR3 has 16 residues. V was trimmed by 6 bases and J by 7 bases, leaving 21 bases between them. Germline CDR1 MNHNS, CDR2 SASEGT. The CDR3: CASSRLFGDAGEKLFF. In nucleotides, the CDR3 is TGTGCCAGCAGCCGACTCTTCGGGGACGCCGGTGAAAAACTGTTTTTT.

This clonotype was counted only a few times. The CDR3 bases are TGTGCCAGCAGTGAAAACAGAGATAATGAAAAACTGTTTTTT. This codes for CASSENRDNEKLFF. The rearrangement joins TRBV2 to TRBJ1-4, with D unclear. Trimming took 2 bases from V and 4 from J, leaving 8 bases between them. In germline, CDR1 is SNHLY, CDR2 FYNNEI. The CDR3 length is 14 residues.

This chain links TRBV10-3 with TRBJ2-5, with 9 bases that match TRBD2. The better agreement between TRBJ2-7 and the DNA end casts doubt on the J call. Germline-derived CDR1 and CDR2 are ENHRY and SYGVKD. The CDR3 runs to 14 residues. In nucleotides, the CDR3 is TGTGCCATCACACCTAGCGGGGCACCCTACGAGCAGTACTTC. Its protein product is CAITPSGAPYEQYF.

The rearrangement joins TRBV29-1 to TRBJ1-4, with TRBD1 identical over 7 bases. Germline CDR1 reads SQVTM; CDR2 reads ANQGSEA. V dropped 0 bases and J dropped 14; count of bases not matched to a gene: 12. CDR3 size: 14 residues. This chain's CDR3 is CSVEDPGTETGLFF. DNA for the CDR3: TGCAGCGTTGAAGATCCCGGGACAGAAACGGGGCTGTTTTTT.

About this clonotype itself: A read error is likely, as this CDR3 ends without the conserved phenylalanine or tryptophan. The chain employs TRBV12-3 or TRBV12-4 and TRBJ2-3, with 7 bases lining up with TRBD2. The J segment lost 3 bases and the V segment lost 7 bases, leaving 10 bases of the junction unmatched. This CDR3 comprises 15 residues. Here the CDR3 DNA reads TGTGCCAGCACTAAGCGGGGACTTGGAACAGATACGCAGTATTCT. It is translated as CASTKRGLGTDTQYS.

This clonotype was detected once. The V and J genes are TRBV9 and TRBJ2-5; 9 nucleotides match TRBD1. This CDR3 comprises 16 residues. CDR1 is SGDLS, CDR2 YYNGEE, per germline. V dropped 0 bases and J dropped 5; count of bases not matched to a gene: 8. The CDR3 DNA reads as TGTGCCAGCAGCGTAGAAGGGAACAGGGGGCAGGAGACCCAGTACTTC. Amino acid sequence: CASSVEGNRGQETQYF.

This clonotype has a handful of counts. The chain links TRBV6-1 to TRBJ2-1, with D uncertain. The germline V and J ends were trimmed by 5 bases and 5 bases, with 19 bases remaining between them. In germline, CDR1 is MNHNS, CDR2 SASEGT. This CDR3 spans 16 amino acids. CDR3 nucleotides: TGTGCCAGCAGTATGCTCTTAGCTACGCCGGACAATGAGCAGTTCTTC. Residues: CASSMLLATPDNEQFF.

There are a few counts of this clonotype. This chain joins TRBV12-3 or TRBV12-4 and TRBJ2-7; 8 nucleotides line up with TRBD2. The J call may be incorrect, as the DNA end agrees better with TRBJ2-5. CDR3 length: 16 residues. CDR3 in amino acids: CASSSKAGALHETQYF. The CDR3 DNA is TGTGCCAGCAGTTCTAAAGCGGGGGCGTTACATGAGACCCAGTACTTC.

The chain has TRBV29-1 and TRBJ2-5; D may be TRBD1 or TRBD2 (5 bases each). Trimming removed 6 bases from V and 2 bases from J, with 16 bases in between. There are 14 residues in the CDR3. The germline CDR1 and CDR2 sequences are SQVTM and ANQGSEA. CDR3 region: CSVGWGFWQETQYF. CDR3 in DNA: TGCAGCGTGGGCTGGGGGTTTTGGCAAGAGACCCAGTACTTC.

The chain uses TRBV4-1 and TRBJ2-5; 8 bases map to TRBD2. The CDR3 contains 16 residues. Germline assignment: CDR1 MGHRA and CDR2 YSYEKL. The junction had 12 bases not matched to a gene; V was cut back by 5 bases and J by 4 bases. CDR3 loop: CASSYPGGAGRETQYF. The CDR3 nucleotides read TGCGCCAGCAGCTATCCCGGGGGGGCCGGGCGAGAGACCCAGTACTTC.

About this clonotype: Sequence at one end of the junction differs from germline and may be a read error. The chain uses TRBV7-8 and TRBJ1-2; tentatively, D is TRBD1 (6 bases). Germline CDR1 and CDR2: SGHVS and FQNEAQ. The CDR3 consists of 13 residues. The CDR3 protein is CASSNTPLWGPLF. In DNA form, the CDR3 reads TGTGCCAGTAGTAATACCCCTTTATGGGGGCCCCTCTTC.

This chain connects TRBV12-3 or TRBV12-4 to TRBJ1-2, with D possibly TRBD1 on 5 matching bases. Trimming removed 10 bases from V and 10 bases from J, with 16 bases in between. This CDR3 is 11 amino acids long. CDR3: CATIHGAYYTF. For the CDR3, the DNA is TGTGCCACCATACATGGGGCTTACTACACCTTC.

This clonotype was observed a few times. The genes are TRBV12-5 and TRBJ1-5, with a weak D call TRBD1 (6 bases). The V end was cut by 0 bases, the J end by 0 bases, with 12 bases between. CDR3 length: 17 residues. Germline V gene data show CDR1 as LGHNT and CDR2 as FRNRAP. CDR3 protein: CASGLVNGGLSNQPQHF. In nucleotides, the CDR3 is TGTGCTAGTGGTTTGGTAAATGGGGGCCTTAGCAATCAGCCCCAGCATTTT.

The sample holds a few counts of this clonotype. This chain connects TRBV5-1 to TRBJ1-4; D is unclear. There are 13 residues in the CDR3. Germline V CDR1 and CDR2: SGHRS, YFSETQ. The ends were cut back, 4 bases at V and 5 bases at J, with 9 bases in the middle. DNA for the CDR3: TGCGCCAGCAGCAACAGCTTGAATGAAAAACTGTTTTTT. This translates into CASSNSLNEKLFF.

This clonotype was found a few times. This chain links TRBV7-9 with TRBJ1-1, with TRBD1 as a possible D gene (5 bases). Germline CDR1 reads SEHNR; CDR2 reads FQNEAQ (reference sequence). The ends were cut back, 3 bases at V and 8 bases at J, with 10 bases in the middle. This CDR3 is 12 amino acids long. Here the CDR3 reads CASSFNRQEAFF. The DNA for the CDR3 is TGTGCCAGCAGCTTTAACAGGCAAGAAGCTTTCTTT.

The gene calls are TRBV6-6 and TRBJ2-7; 9 bases map to TRBD1. In germline, CDR1 is MNHNY, CDR2 SVGAGI (reference sequence). V gave up 0 bases and J gave up 6 bases; unmatched junction bases: 6. This CDR3 contains 15 residues. CDR3 DNA sequence: TGTGCCAGCAGTTACTCGTTACAGGGGGCACGCGAGCAGTACTTC. Its translation: CASSYSLQGAREQYF.

In this sample, this clonotype turned up a few times. The V gene is TRBV7-9, the J gene TRBJ1-6; D unclear. The ends were cut back, 3 bases at V and 10 bases at J, with 7 bases in the middle. Germline V gives CDR1 SEHNR, CDR2 FQNEAQ (reference sequence). The CDR3 sequence is 12 residues long. The CDR3 DNA follows: TGTGCCAGCAGCTTCTGGAGATCACCCCTCCACTTT. It encodes CASSFWRSPLHF.

The chain employs TRBV6-5 and TRBJ2-7; TRBD1 agrees at 7 bases. V was pared by 2 bases and J by 7 bases, with 14 bases of the junction left unmatched. This CDR3 has 16 amino acids. Germline V CDR1 and CDR2: MNHEY, SVGAGI. CDR3 sequence (DNA): TGTGCCAGCAGTTACGGAGGAATACAGGGGTCGAAGGAGCAGTACTTC. Encoded protein: CASSYGGIQGSKEQYF.

The gene calls are TRBV5-5 and TRBJ2-3; tentative D call: TRBD2 (5 bases). Germline CDR1 and CDR2: SGHKS and YYEKEE (reference sequence). V dropped 1 base and J dropped 6 bases, with 15 bases sitting between them. There are 15 residues in the CDR3. CDR3 DNA: TGTGCCAGCAGCTTGCTGAGGCTGAGGGCCGATACGCAGTATTTT. It codes for CASSLLRLRADTQYF.

The rearrangement joins TRBV4-1 to TRBJ1-1; D uncertain. V lost 0 bases to trimming and J lost 1 base, with 12 bases between them. The CDR3 has 16 residues. Per germline, CDR1 MGHRA and CDR2 YSYEKL. CDR3: CASSQEDWQENTEAFF. CDR3 DNA: TGCGCCAGCAGCCAAGAAGATTGGCAGGAGAACACTGAAGCTTTCTTT.

This clonotype was recorded many times. This chain links TRBV5-1 with TRBJ2-5, with D perhaps TRBD1 (5 bases). The CDR3 contains 14 residues. In germline, CDR1 is SGHRS, CDR2 YFSETQ. V was pared by 0 bases and J by 4 bases, with 10 bases between. CDR3 DNA: TGCGCCAGCAGCTTGGCAGGGATTGGAGAGACCCAGTACTTC. As protein: CASSLAGIGETQYF.

This clonotype has a handful of counts. The CDR3 nucleotides are TGCGCCAGCAGCATGGGGGACAGCACAGATACGCAGTATTTT. This gives the protein CASSMGDSTDTQYF. The chain combines TRBV5-1 with TRBJ2-3; TRBD1 or TRBD2 may be the D gene (5 bases each). Deletions cut 4 bases from V and 0 bases from J, with 9 bases between. This CDR3 is built from 14 residues. Looked up from germline, CDR1 is SGHRS and CDR2 is YFSETQ.

The table lists this clonotype with a few counts. The CDR3 reads CASGFGTAEQPQHF. The DNA for the CDR3 is TGTGCTAGTGGTTTTGGGACAGCCGAGCAGCCCCAGCATTTT. The genes are TRBV12-5 and TRBJ1-5, with 7 positions matching TRBD1. The germline V gene encodes CDR1 LGHNT and CDR2 FRNRAP. This CDR3 is 14 amino acids long. The V and J ends lost 3 bases and 7 bases, in that order; junction bases with no gene match: 6.

This clonotype was seen a few times. The junction departs from the called germline gene at one end, perhaps through a read error. This chain connects TRBV6-5 to TRBJ1-2, with D possibly TRBD1 on 5 matching bases. Per germline, CDR1 MNHEY and CDR2 SVGAGI. There are 16 residues in the CDR3. The CDR3 bases are TGTGCCGGCAGTTACGGGTCTTTTCAGGGACTCTATGGCTACACCTTC. Translation gives CAGSYGSFQGLYGYTF.

This clonotype was observed once. The J gene is TRBJ1-2, the V gene TRBV5-1; D not resolved. The germline V and J ends were trimmed by 5 bases and 4 bases, with 12 bases remaining between them. Germline values: CDR1 SGHRS, CDR2 YFSETQ. This CDR3 comprises 13 residues. Here the CDR3 DNA reads TGCGCCAGCAGAGAGGAGCTAACCTATGGCTACACCTTC. Translation: CASREELTYGYTF.

This clonotype occurred a few times. The chain links TRBV20-1 to TRBJ1-6, with 8 bases lining up with TRBD1. CDR1 and CDR2 from the germline V gene are DFQATT and SNEGSKA (reference sequence). The junction had 10 bases not matched to a gene; V was cut back by 0 bases and J by 9 bases. The CDR3 extends over 16 amino acids. This chain's CDR3 is CSARDARTGRSSPLHF. DNA of the CDR3: TGCAGTGCTAGAGATGCCCGGACAGGGAGAAGTTCACCCCTCCACTTT.